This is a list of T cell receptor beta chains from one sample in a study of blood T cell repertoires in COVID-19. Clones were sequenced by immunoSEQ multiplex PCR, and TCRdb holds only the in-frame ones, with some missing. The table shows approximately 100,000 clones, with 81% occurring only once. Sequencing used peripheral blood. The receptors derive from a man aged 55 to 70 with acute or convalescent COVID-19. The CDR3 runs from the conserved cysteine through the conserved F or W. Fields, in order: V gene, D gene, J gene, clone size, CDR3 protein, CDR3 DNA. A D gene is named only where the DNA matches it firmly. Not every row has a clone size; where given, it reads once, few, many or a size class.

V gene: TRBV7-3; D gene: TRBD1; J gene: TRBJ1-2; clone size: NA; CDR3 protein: CASSLGQVSLYGYTF; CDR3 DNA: TGTGCCAGCAGCTTGGGACAGGTATCCCTCTATGGCTACACCTTC
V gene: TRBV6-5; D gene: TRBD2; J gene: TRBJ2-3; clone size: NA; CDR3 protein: CASSYQRGMEYTQYF; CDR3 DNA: TGTGCCAGCAGTTACCAGCGGGGGATGGAATATACGCAGTATTTT
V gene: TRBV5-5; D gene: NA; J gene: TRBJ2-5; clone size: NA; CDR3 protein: CASSFLLGQGETQYF; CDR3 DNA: TGTGCCAGCAGCTTCTTGCTGGGGCAGGGGGAGACCCAGTACTTC
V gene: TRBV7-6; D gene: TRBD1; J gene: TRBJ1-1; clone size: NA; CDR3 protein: CASSLTTGTGTKHTEAFF; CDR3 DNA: TGTGCCAGCAGCTTAACAACCGGGACAGGGACGAAGCACACTGAAGCTTTCTTT
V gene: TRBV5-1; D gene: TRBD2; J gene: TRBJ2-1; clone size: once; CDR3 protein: CASSLGLAPAEQFF; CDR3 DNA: TGCGCCAGCAGCTTGGGACTAGCCCCGGCAGAGCAGTTCTTC
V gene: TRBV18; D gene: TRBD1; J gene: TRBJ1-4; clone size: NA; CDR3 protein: CASSPQGATNEKLFF; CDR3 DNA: TGTGCCAGCTCACCCCAGGGGGCCACCAATGAAAAACTGTTTTTT
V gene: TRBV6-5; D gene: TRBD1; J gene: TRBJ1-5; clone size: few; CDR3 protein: CASRPGQDNQPQHF; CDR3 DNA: TGTGCCAGCCGACCGGGACAGGATAATCAGCCCCAGCATTTT
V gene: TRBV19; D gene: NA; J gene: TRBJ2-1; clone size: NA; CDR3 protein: CASSMSQSGYNEQFF; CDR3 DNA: TGTGCCAGTAGTATGTCGCAGTCGGGGTACAATGAGCAGTTCTTC
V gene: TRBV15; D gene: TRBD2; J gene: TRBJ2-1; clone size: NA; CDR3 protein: CATSRAGGAYNEQFF; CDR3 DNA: TGTGCCACCAGCAGGGCGGGAGGAGCCTACAATGAGCAGTTCTTC
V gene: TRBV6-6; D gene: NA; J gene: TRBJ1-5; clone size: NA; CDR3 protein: CASLTSGQPQHF; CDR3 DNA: TGTGCCAGCCTCACCTCGGGGCAGCCCCAGCATTTT
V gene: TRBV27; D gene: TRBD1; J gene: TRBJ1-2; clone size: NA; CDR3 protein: CASSFSGGHGYTF; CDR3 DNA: TGTGCCAGCAGTTTTTCAGGGGGCCATGGCTACACCTTC
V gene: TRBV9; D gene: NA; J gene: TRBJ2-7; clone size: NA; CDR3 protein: CASSITGTSYEQYF; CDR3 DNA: TGTGCCAGCAGCATAACAGGGACGTCCTACGAGCAGTACTTC
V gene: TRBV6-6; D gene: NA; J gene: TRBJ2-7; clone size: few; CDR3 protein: CASRRQGGEQYF; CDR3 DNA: TGTGCCAGCAGACGACAGGGAGGCGAGCAGTACTTC
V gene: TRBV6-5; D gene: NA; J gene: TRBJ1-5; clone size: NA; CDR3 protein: CANSQVGNQPQHF; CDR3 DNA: TGTGCCAACAGCCAGGTAGGCAATCAGCCCCAGCATTTT
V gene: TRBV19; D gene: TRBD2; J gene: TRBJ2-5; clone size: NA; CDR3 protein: CASSILAGALQETQYF; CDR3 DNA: TGTGCCAGTAGTATTCTAGCGGGAGCCCTCCAAGAGACCCAGTACTTC
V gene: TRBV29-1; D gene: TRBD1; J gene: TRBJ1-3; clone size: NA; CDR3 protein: CSVTGDSGNTIYF; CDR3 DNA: TGCAGCGTCACAGGGGACTCTGGAAACACCATATATTTT
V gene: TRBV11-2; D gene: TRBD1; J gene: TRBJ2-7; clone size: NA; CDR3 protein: CASSLSTGGGHEQYF; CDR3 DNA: TGTGCCAGCAGCTTATCGACAGGGGGAGGTCACGAGCAGTACTTC